The source of this TCR beta chain is a study of cytomegalovirus exposure and HLA in healthy donors. Study conclusions and caveats: Later analysis demonstrated an association between a missense DCLRE1C variant and TCR beta V- and J-gene trimming. The classifier, whose performance was assessed in both the original and validation cohorts, reportedly diagnosed cytomegalovirus status with high specificity and sensitivity. Fewer N-insertions (relative to the approximately 670-donor mean) were reportedly seen in an Asian-associated ancestry cluster in a later analysis.

Germline V gene lookup returns CDR1 KGHSH and CDR2 LQKENI. This CDR3 is built from 15 residues. V was pared by 3 bases and J by 7 bases, with 11 bases of the junction left unmatched. As to this clone: Antigen specificity is unknown.

Both 60 Vbeta primers and 13 Jbeta primers went into the PCR. Only in-frame clones appear in the TCRdb table, and some are missing; sequencing was by immunoSEQ multiplex PCR. The data show fewer than 110,000 clones, 73% seen once. The J gene is TRBJ1-2, the V gene TRBV18; 7 bases line up with TRBD1. Sequencing was done on a sample of PBMCs. The TCR was taken from a man younger than 45 in good health and CMV-seronegative. CDR3 sequence (DNA): TGTGCCAGCTCACCCAATTCAGGGGGATCCAGTGGCTACACCTTC. This translates into CASSPNSGGSSGYTF.